What follows are 2 T cell receptor beta chains derived from one specimen sequenced in a study of OX40 agonist ivuxolimab in advanced cancers. TCRdb's table, derived via immunoSEQ multiplex PCR, lists solely in-frame clones and lacks some. The repertoire holds 68,000 or so clones, with 83% as singletons. Sequenced material: CD4+ or CD8+ T cells sorted from blood, taken in a trial of the OX40 agonist ivuxolimab. These receptors were collected from an adult with an advanced solid tumor such as melanoma, head and neck, liver or kidney cancer.

This clone has just a few counts. The J gene is TRBJ2-1, the V gene TRBV6-6; 8 bases are a match to TRBD2. V lost 5 bases to trimming and J lost 9 bases; unmatched junction nucleotides: 12. Germline lookup yields CDR1 MNHNY and CDR2 SVGAGI (reference sequence). The CDR3 is 15 residues long. CDR3 DNA: TGTGCCAGCAGTCCAGGGACTAGGGCCACGGGTGAGCAGTTCTTC. Its protein is CASSPGTRATGEQFF.

This clone occurred once. CDR3 region: CASRVQASTDTQYF. The CDR3 nucleotides read TGTGCCAGTAGGGTACAGGCTAGCACAGATACGCAGTATTTT. The chain couples TRBV19 to TRBJ2-3; tentatively, D is TRBD1 (5 bases). The CDR3 is made up of 14 amino acids. Germline CDR1 is LNHDA and CDR2 is SQIVND (reference sequence). With 6 bases removed from V and 0 bases from J, the gap between germline ends came to 10 bases.